The rows below give T cell receptor beta chains drawn from one sample of a study of control samples from healthy donors and cancer patients. Measured with immunoSEQ multiplex PCR; TCRdb has only the in-frame clones, and not every one. This table holds more than 110,000 clones, roughly 92% found once. The sequenced material came from blood. The receptors come from a man between 25 and 39 years old in good health. CDR3s include the opening cysteine and the closing phenylalanine or tryptophan. Each record gives: clone size, V gene, J gene, D gene, CDR3 DNA, CDR3 protein. A D gene is named only where the DNA matches it firmly. Clone sizes are given selectively: once, few, many, or a class where the clone is expanded.

-	TRBV28	TRBJ1-4	-	TGTGCCAGCAGTTACAGGGAAACTAATGAAAAACTGTTTTTT	CASSYRETNEKLFF
-	TRBV2	TRBJ1-2	-	TGTGCCAGCAGTTCCGGGGGGTATGGCTACACCTTC	CASSSGGYGYTF
-	TRBV7-2	TRBJ2-1	-	TGTGCCAGCAGCTTAGATAGGGTCGGAGGGCAGTTCTTC	CASSLDRVGGQFF
-	TRBV2	TRBJ1-6	TRBD1	TGTGCCAGCAGTGCGGGGACAGGGGTTTCACCCCTCCACTTT	CASSAGTGVSPLHF
-	TRBV4-2	TRBJ2-7	-	TGTGCCAGCAGCCAAGATGGAACAGGGACCCCCTACGAGCAGTACTTC	CASSQDGTGTPYEQYF
-	TRBV7-8	TRBJ2-7	-	TGTGCCAGCAGCTTAGAGGCAGTGAACTCCTACGAGCAGTACTTC	CASSLEAVNSYEQYF
-	TRBV6-1	TRBJ1-1	TRBD1	TGTGCCAGCAGCGAACCCCGGGACAGGGTAAGGAACACTGAAGCTTTCTTT	CASSEPRDRVRNTEAFF
-	TRBV30	TRBJ1-3	-	TGTGCCTGCCGAACTGGAAACACCATATATTTT	CACRTGNTIYF
-	TRBV30	TRBJ2-7	-	TGTGCCTGGAGGGTCCTGGCGGGGTCCGAGCAGTACTTC	CAWRVLAGSEQYF
-	TRBV11-1	TRBJ2-5	-	TGTGCCAGCAGCATCCCAATCAGGGGTCAAGAGACCCAGTACTTC	CASSIPIRGQETQYF
-	TRBV10-3	TRBJ2-1	TRBD1	TGTGCCACCGGGGACAGCGAGTACAATGAGCAGTTCTTC	CATGDSEYNEQFF
-	TRBV6-2/TRBV6-3	TRBJ1-1	-	TGTGCCAGCAGTTACTCTGGGGGAAAAGCTTTCTTT	CASSYSGGKAFF
-	TRBV19	TRBJ2-1	-	TGTGCCAGTAGCCGCCTAGAGTCCTACAATGAGCAGTTCTTC	CASSRLESYNEQFF
-	TRBV12-3/TRBV12-4	TRBJ1-5	-	TGTGCCAGCAGTCCACCGGGGAATCAGCCCCAGCATTTT	CASSPPGNQPQHF
-	TRBV12-5	TRBJ2-5	-	TGTGCTAGTGGTTTGTCTCCTAGCGAGGAGACCCAGTACTTC	CASGLSPSEETQYF
-	TRBV6-5	TRBJ2-7	-	TGTGCCAGCAGTTCCCGGGCCAGGGGGAGGTCCCAGTACTTC	CASSSRARGRSQYF
-	TRBV11-2	TRBJ1-1	-	TGTGCCAGCAGCGCCTATGGGGGCAGAGGCACTGAAGCTTTCTTT	CASSAYGGRGTEAFF
once	TRBV7-8	TRBJ2-3	TRBD2	TGTGCCAGCAGACCCTCCCGCCCTACTAGCGGAGTACCTTATAGCACAGATACGCAGTATTTT	CASRPSRPTSGVPYSTDTQYF
-	TRBV28	TRBJ2-4	-	TGTGCCAGCAGTACCCGGACCCAACTAGCCAAAAACATTCAGTACTTC	CASSTRTQLAKNIQYF
once	TRBV5-1	TRBJ2-5	-	TGCGCCAGCAGCGCGGGGACCCAAGAGACCCAGTACTTC	CASSAGTQETQYF
-	TRBV5-1	TRBJ1-1	TRBD1	TGCGCCAGCAGCTGGGGGACAGGGGAGTTCACTGAAGCTTTCTTT	CASSWGTGEFTEAFF
-	TRBV18	TRBJ2-7	-	TGTGCCAGCTCAAGGACGGAGGGGATTGAGCAGTACTTC	CASSRTEGIEQYF
-	TRBV19	TRBJ2-1	TRBD2	TGTGCCAGTAGTACCCGAACGGGGGGGGGCGCATCCTACAATGAGCAGTTCTTC	CASSTRTGGGASYNEQFF
-	TRBV6-5	TRBJ2-5	-	TGTGCCAGCAGTTACTCGAGGGGGAGCGAGACCCAGTACTTC	CASSYSRGSETQYF
-	TRBV3-1/TRBV3-2	TRBJ1-1	-	TGTGCCAGCAGCCAAGGTACCTTTTCTTTCTTT	CASSQGTFSFF
-	TRBV5-5	TRBJ1-1	-	TGTGCCAGCAGCACAGGGTTAGTTCCTGAAGCTTTCTTT	CASSTGLVPEAFF
-	TRBV6-5	TRBJ1-5	-	TGTGCCAGCAGTTACTCGATTGTCGGAGGACAGCCCCAGCATTTT	CASSYSIVGGQPQHF
-	TRBV7-9	TRBJ1-6	TRBD1	TGTGCCAGCAGCCGTTGGAAGGGACAGGGTGATTCACCCCTCCACTTT	CASSRWKGQGDSPLHF
-	TRBV6-2/TRBV6-3	TRBJ2-5	TRBD2	TGTGCCAGCAGTTACGGCCTAGCGGGAGTGAATCCGGAAGAGACCCAGTACTTC	CASSYGLAGVNPEETQYF
-	TRBV30	TRBJ1-2	-	TGTGCCTGGGAAAGAGGGCCTCCTTATGGCTACACCTTC	CAWERGPPYGYTF
-	TRBV9	TRBJ2-5	TRBD1	TGTGCCAGCGGAAAGGGGACAGGGATAGAGACCCAGTACTTC	CASGKGTGIETQYF
-	TRBV6-1	TRBJ2-2	-	TGTGCCAGCAGTGACGCCGGATGGCGCACGTCGGGGGAGCTGTTTTTT	CASSDAGWRTSGELFF
-	TRBV2	TRBJ2-5	-	TGTGCCAGCTCTCAGGATTCTGGGGGTATAGTGGAGACCCAGTACTTC	CASSQDSGGIVETQYF
-	TRBV11-3	TRBJ2-7	-	TGTGCCAGCAGCTTATCGGACGGCTACGAGCAGTACTTC	CASSLSDGYEQYF
-	TRBV5-4	TRBJ2-3	-	TGTGCCAGCAGCTTGGAGAATTCTGCCCAGAAGTTGCAGTATTTT	CASSLENSAQKLQYF
-	TRBV5-4	TRBJ2-7	TRBD2	TGTGCCAGCAGCTTGGATTCAGCGGGAGGGTACGAGCAGTACTTC	CASSLDSAGGYEQYF
-	TRBV28	TRBJ1-5	-	TGTGCCAGCAGTTTTCCGACAAGCCCTAGCAATCAGCCCCAGCATTTT	CASSFPTSPSNQPQHF
-	TRBV10-3	TRBJ1-1	-	TGTGCCATCAGTGAGTCCAGGATGAACACTGAAGCTTTCTTT	CAISESRMNTEAFF
-	TRBV5-1	TRBJ1-3	-	TGCGCCAGCAGCCTGGAAGGGTTTCGGTCTGGAAACACCATATATTTT	CASSLEGFRSGNTIYF
-	TRBV9	TRBJ1-1	-	TGTGCCAGCAGCGTCGGACAGATGAACACTGAAGCTTTCTTT	CASSVGQMNTEAFF
-	TRBV10-3	TRBJ1-1	-	TGTGCCATCAGAGAGGGGTCCAGGAACACTGAAGCTTTCTTT	CAIREGSRNTEAFF
-	TRBV4-1	TRBJ2-1	TRBD2	TGCGCCAGCAGCCAAGATCGGAAGCGGGAGGGCCATGAGCAGTTCTTC	CASSQDRKREGHEQFF
-	TRBV19	TRBJ1-3	TRBD1	TGTGCCAGTAGAAACAGGGGCAACTCTGGAAACACCATATATTTT	CASRNRGNSGNTIYF
-	TRBV7-2	TRBJ2-1	TRBD1	TGTGCCAGCAGCCCCGGGACAGGGATGAATGAGCAGTTCTTC	CASSPGTGMNEQFF
-	TRBV19	TRBJ1-5	TRBD1	TGTGCCACGTCATTCGGGACAGTCAATCAGCCCCAGCATTTT	CATSFGTVNQPQHF
-	TRBV18	TRBJ1-2	-	TGTGCCAGCTCACCGGCAGGCGCTAACTATGGCTACACCTTC	CASSPAGANYGYTF
-	TRBV5-6	TRBJ2-5	-	TGTGCCAGCAGCTTGGAGGGGACCCAGTACTTC	CASSLEGTQYF
-	TRBV29-1	TRBJ2-5	TRBD2	TGCAGCGTTGTAGCGGGAATGGAGACCCAGTACTTC	CSVVAGMETQYF
many	TRBV5-6	TRBJ2-7	-	TGTGCCAGCAGCTTGGTCGCCAGCCCCTACGAGCAGTACTTC	CASSLVASPYEQYF
-	TRBV2	TRBJ2-3	TRBD2	TGTGCCAGCGAAGCGGGGGCAGATACGCAGTATTTT	CASEAGADTQYF
-	TRBV28	TRBJ1-4	-	TGTGCCAGCAGCTTATCCGGTGCAACTAATGAAAAACTGTTTTTT	CASSLSGATNEKLFF
-	TRBV28	TRBJ1-6	-	TGTGCCAGCAGGGAATTTTGGGACCTCAATAATTCACCCCTCCACTTT	CASREFWDLNNSPLHF
once	TRBV4-2	TRBJ2-1	TRBD2	TGTGCCAGCAGCCAAGATCTTGGGCTAGCGGGAAATGAGCAGTTCTTC	CASSQDLGLAGNEQFF